These 25 T cell receptor beta chains share one sample of origin, sequenced in a study of blood T cell repertoires in COVID-19. Some clones are missing from TCRdb's copy, which holds only in-frame ones; the method was immunoSEQ multiplex PCR. This sample has 80,000 to 100,000 clones, with about 88% found just once. Sequenced material: peripheral blood. The origin of the receptors is a woman at least 80 years old with acute or convalescent COVID-19.

The chain uses TRBV9 and TRBJ2-7; 11 nucleotides match TRBD2. This CDR3 has 14 residues. The V gene end was trimmed by 3 bases and the J gene end by 3 bases; junction bases not matched to a gene: 2. The V gene's germline CDR1 is SGDLS and CDR2 YYNGEE. The CDR3 nucleotides read TGTGCCAGCAGCGGGGGGACTAGCGGCTACGAGCAGTACTTC. Amino acids: CASSGGTSGYEQYF. Supplemented by reference TRBV9 and TRBJ2-7, the full variable domain reads DSGVTQTPKHLITATGQRVTLRCSPRSGDLSVYWYQQSLDQGLQFLIQYYNGEERAKGNILERFSAQQFPDLHSELNLSSLELGDSALYFCASSGGTSGYEQYFGPGTRLTVT.

The chain recombines TRBV6-6 with TRBJ2-1, with D tentatively TRBD1 (6 bases). The germline V gene encodes CDR1 MNHNY and CDR2 SVGAGI (reference sequence). V was pared by 7 bases and J by 10 bases, with 14 bases between. The CDR3 sequence is 12 residues long. CDR3 coding DNA: TGTGCCAGCACCGTAATAGGGGGAGAGCAGTTCTTC. It encodes CASTVIGGEQFF.

The V call is TRBV10-3, the J call TRBJ2-3; D not resolved. V gave up 10 bases and J gave up 0 bases, with 23 bases separating them. The CDR3 is made up of 17 amino acids. From germline, CDR1 is ENHRY and CDR2 SYGVKD. CDR3 amino acids: CATYPAEFSFSTDTQYF. The CDR3, as DNA: TGTGCCACCTACCCCGCGGAATTCTCTTTTAGCACAGATACGCAGTATTTT.

The V gene is TRBV7-2, the J gene TRBJ2-5; D is ambiguous. CDR3 size: 12 residues. V lost 5 bases and J lost 5, with 9 bases in between. CDR1 is SGHTA, CDR2 FQGNSA, per germline. CDR3 sequence (DNA): TGTGCCAGCAGCCGCCCCGGGGAGACCCAGTACTTC. This gives the protein CASSRPGETQYF.

In its sample, this clone was seen a few times. The chain is built from TRBV5-6 and TRBJ2-7; D uncertain. Germline CDR1 is SGHDT and CDR2 is YYEEEE. CDR3 length: 15 residues. Between the trimmed V and J ends, which lost 1 base and 1 base, there was a span of 12 bases. The CDR3 DNA reads TGTGCCAGCAGCTTGACCGTACCGGGTTCCTACGAGCAGTACTTC. Translation gives CASSLTVPGSYEQYF.

This CDR3 reads CATSDPTGGGEKLFF. The CDR3 region has the DNA TGTGCCACCAGTGATCCTACAGGGGGAGGTGAAAAACTGTTTTTT. The rearrangement links TRBV24-1 to TRBJ1-4; TRBD1 matches 8 bases. The CDR3 contains 15 residues. Per the germline V gene, CDR1 is KGHDR and CDR2 is SFDVKD. After removal of 3 bases from V and 7 bases from J, the junction contained 6 bases not matched to a gene.

This clone has a single count. The chain carries TRBV4-2 and TRBJ2-5, with 13 nucleotides matching TRBD2. With V trimmed by 8 bases and J by 2 bases, 2 bases remained unmatched. There are 14 residues in the CDR3. The germline V gene has CDR1 LGHNA and CDR2 YNFKEQ. The CDR3 loop reads CASAGLAGQETQYF. CDR3 nucleotides: TGTGCCAGCGCGGGACTAGCGGGACAAGAGACCCAGTACTTC.

The gene calls are TRBV29-1 and TRBJ2-7; 8 nucleotides line up with TRBD1. V shed 7 bases and J 4 bases; nucleotides not matched to a gene: 9. The CDR3 has 13 residues. Per germline, CDR1 SQVTM and CDR2 ANQGSEA. Here the CDR3 DNA reads TGCAGCGCTGGACAGGGCGTGGGGTACGAGCAGTACTTC. Translated: CSAGQGVGYEQYF.

The chain uses TRBV15 and TRBJ2-7; D is undetermined. Germline V gives CDR1 LNHNV, CDR2 YYDKDF (reference sequence). The V and J ends lost 8 bases and 6 bases respectively, with 11 bases between them. This CDR3 is built from 11 residues. In DNA form, the CDR3 reads TGTGCCACCCGTGGCTTCGCCGAGCAGTACTTC. It translates to CATRGFAEQYF.

The genes are TRBV27 and TRBJ1-6; the D gene is possibly TRBD1 (5 bases). The germline CDR1 and CDR2 sequences are MNHEY and SMNVEV (reference sequence). This CDR3 region has 14 residues. Trimming cost V 6 bases and J 5 bases, with 11 bases left between them. CDR3 DNA: TGTGCCAGCAGGCGACAGATTAATAATTCACCCCTCCACTTT. Encoded protein: CASRRQINNSPLHF.

The chain combines TRBV27 with TRBJ2-7, with 7 bases matching TRBD1. V dropped 4 bases and J dropped 5; count of bases not matched to a gene: 5. Per germline, CDR1 MNHEY and CDR2 SMNVEV (reference sequence). The CDR3 totals 13 residues. CDR3 nucleotide sequence: TGTGCCAGCAGTTCCACAGGGGATCACGAGCAGTACTTC. Encoded protein: CASSSTGDHEQYF.

The chain couples TRBV6-4 to TRBJ2-3; maybe TRBD2 (6 bases). The V gene's germline CDR1 is MRHNA and CDR2 SNTAGT. Trimming left V 6 bases short and J 3 bases short, with 16 bases between. The CDR3 loop spans 15 amino acids. The CDR3 protein is CASSPLSGETDTQYF. The CDR3 DNA follows: TGTGCCAGCAGCCCTTTATCGGGGGAGACAGATACGCAGTATTTT.

This chain links TRBV27 with TRBJ2-7; unclear D gene. This CDR3 comprises 14 residues. Germline V gives CDR1 MNHEY, CDR2 SMNVEV (reference sequence). V was clipped by 3 bases and J by 1 base, with 10 bases between them. The CDR3 protein is CASSFRFRSYEQYF. The CDR3 DNA is TGTGCCAGCAGTTTTAGATTCCGATCCTACGAGCAGTACTTC.

In DNA form, the CDR3 reads TGTGCCAGCAGCCATACTAGCGGGCAAACCGGGGAGCTGTTTTTT. This codes for CASSHTSGQTGELFF. This sequence joins TRBV4-2 and TRBJ2-2, with 9 bases identical to TRBD2. J gave up 5 bases and V 3 bases, and 4 bases lay outside the gene matches. The CDR3 loop spans 15 amino acids. Germline V lookup: CDR1 LGHNA, CDR2 YNFKEQ.

The V gene is TRBV5-1, the J gene TRBJ2-1; D is ambiguous. The V and J ends lost 4 bases and 5 bases respectively, with 13 bases between them. There are 14 residues in the CDR3. Per germline, CDR1 SGHRS and CDR2 YFSETQ. The CDR3 nucleotides are TGCGCCAGCAGCGAAAGGCAGGCTAACAATGAGCAGTTCTTC. It translates to CASSERQANNEQFF. Filled out from reference TRBV5-1 and TRBJ2-1, the complete variable domain reads KAGVTQTPRYLIKTRGQQVTLSCSPISGHRSVSWYQQTPGQGLQFLFEYFSETQRNKGNFPGRFSGRQFSNSRSEMNVSTLELGDSALYLCASSERQANNEQFFGPGTRLTVL.

The chain carries TRBV6-5 and TRBJ1-4; no definite D call. Germline assignment: CDR1 MNHEY and CDR2 SVGAGI. There are 14 residues in the CDR3. V shed 6 bases and J shed 5 bases, with 13 bases lying between them. CDR3 amino acids: CASSLQAGNEKLFF. The CDR3 region has the DNA TGTGCCAGCAGCCTGCAGGCGGGCAATGAAAAACTGTTTTTT.

The V gene is TRBV7-9, the J gene TRBJ1-2; TRBD1 matches 7 bases. The CDR3 spans 14 residues. V was clipped by 6 bases and J by 5 bases; unmatched bases: 9. The germline V gene has CDR1 SEHNR and CDR2 FQNEAQ (reference sequence). This CDR3 is CASSSGAGGYGYTF. DNA for the CDR3: TGTGCCAGCAGTTCAGGGGCAGGGGGTTATGGCTACACCTTC.

The CDR3 nucleotides read TGCGCCAGCAGCGCCGCTAGGATCCGCACAGATACGCAGTATTTT. Encoded protein: CASSAARIRTDTQYF. The genes are TRBV5-1 and TRBJ2-3; D unclear. The V gene lost 4 bases and the J gene lost 1 base, with 13 bases spanning the gap. Looked up from germline, CDR1 is SGHRS and CDR2 is YFSETQ. This CDR3 region has 15 residues.

The chain joins TRBV28 to TRBJ2-6; 11 nucleotides match TRBD1. The CDR3 consists of 20 residues. V was pared by 2 bases and J by 1 base, with 10 bases of the junction left unmatched. From germline, CDR1 is MDHEN and CDR2 SYDVKM. The CDR3 is CASSLRSWDRGLSGANVLTF. The CDR3 DNA reads TGTGCCAGCAGTTTACGTAGCTGGGACAGGGGGTTGTCTGGGGCCAACGTCCTGACTTTC.

This rearrangement joins TRBV28 to TRBJ1-2; the D gene is possibly TRBD1 (5 bases). Trimming removed 5 bases from V and 5 bases from J, with 24 bases in between. The germline V gene has CDR1 MDHEN and CDR2 SYDVKM. This CDR3 has 17 amino acids. CDR3 nucleotide sequence: TGTGCCAGCAGTCCATCCTCTGTAGACAGCGTCCTATATGGCTACACCTTC. It codes for CASSPSSVDSVLYGYTF.

This chain links TRBV9 with TRBJ1-1; 8 nucleotides match TRBD1. The CDR3 is 13 amino acids. The germline V gene has CDR1 SGDLS and CDR2 YYNGEE. Germline trimming cut 0 bases from V and 10 bases from J; bases unmatched to any gene: 5. The chain's CDR3 is CASSVEAGGTAFF. The CDR3 DNA reads as TGTGCCAGCAGCGTAGAGGCAGGGGGCACAGCTTTCTTT.

The CDR3 is CASNTRGAGNTIYF. The CDR3 DNA sequence: TGTGCCAGCAATACCAGGGGGGCTGGAAACACCATATATTTT. The chain couples TRBV28 to TRBJ1-3; 7 positions agree with TRBD1. Germline V gives CDR1 MDHEN, CDR2 SYDVKM. The V gene end was trimmed by 7 bases and the J gene end by 2 bases; junction bases not matched to a gene: 5. The CDR3 totals 14 residues.

This clone was observed a single time. The chain is built from TRBV28 and TRBJ2-5; weak D call: TRBD2 (5 bases). CDR1 is MDHEN, CDR2 SYDVKM, per germline. The CDR3 sequence is 13 residues long. V lost 6 bases and J 5 bases, leaving 13 bases between the germline ends. The CDR3 nucleotides are TGTGCCAGCAGCCCCGGACCGGGGGAGACCCAGTACTTC. It codes for CASSPGPGETQYF.

V gene TRBV6-5 combines with J gene TRBJ1-5, with D possibly TRBD1 on 5 matching bases. The V gene lost 6 bases and the J gene lost 5 bases, with 17 bases spanning the gap. CDR3 size: 15 residues. Germline V gene data show CDR1 as MNHEY and CDR2 as SVGAGI. The CDR3 sequence is CASRRQQGYHQPQHF. CDR3 nucleotides: TGTGCCAGCAGAAGACAGCAGGGATATCATCAGCCCCAGCATTTT.

The chain joins TRBV7-8 to TRBJ1-5, with D maybe TRBD1 (6 bases). V was clipped by 1 base and J by 5 bases, with 9 bases between them. The CDR3 has 14 residues. In germline, CDR1 is SGHVS, CDR2 FQNEAQ. The chain's CDR3 is CASSLDRVDQPQHF. CDR3 nucleotides: TGTGCCAGCAGCTTAGACAGGGTAGATCAGCCCCAGCATTTT.